The 20 T cell receptor beta chains listed next were all sequenced from one sample in a study of T cells in women clearing cervical HPV infection. Libraries were prepared by immunoSEQ multiplex PCR; TCRdb keeps only in-frame clonotypes and omits some of them. This repertoire includes about 30,000 clones. What was sequenced was blood buffy coat. The receptors originated from a woman aged 18-69 years with a cervical HPV16 infection that either progressed to CIN3+ or cleared (not recorded which).

Note on this clone: The CDR3 end is not reached by the read, which stops 3 residues before it; the germline J gene fills it in. V is TRBV30 and J is TRBJ1-2; 7 bases are a match to TRBD1. The CDR3 length is 12 residues. Germline V gene lookup returns CDR1 GTSNPN and CDR2 SVGIG (reference sequence). V shed 5 bases and J 7 bases; nucleotides not matched to a gene: 7. CDR3 sequence: CAWSGGVRGYTF. CDR3 bases read: TGTGCCTGGTCAGGGGGAGTTCGTGGC.

For this clone: The CDR3 extends 3 residues past the end of the read, so its final part is completed from the germline J gene. The chain recombines TRBV7-9 with TRBJ1-2; 7 bases map to TRBD1. The CDR3 has 13 amino acids. Per germline, CDR1 SEHNR and CDR2 FQNEAQ (reference sequence). The CDR3 protein is CASSRQGNYDYTF. The sequenced CDR3 bases are TGTGCCAGCAGCCGACAGGGAAACTACGAC.

Remarks on this clone: The sequence runs out 3 residues before the end of the CDR3; the remainder is reconstructed from the germline J gene. The chain links TRBV19 to TRBJ2-7; 9 bases match TRBD1. The CDR3 contains 15 residues. V shed 7 bases and J 5 bases; nucleotides not matched to a gene: 12. CDR1 and CDR2 (germline): LNHDA, SQIVND (reference sequence). The CDR3: CASTKDRGSWDEQYF. The part of the CDR3 DNA that was read is TGTGCCAGTACTAAAGACAGGGGGTCTTGGGACGAG.

Regarding this clone: The read gets to within 3 residues of the CDR3 end, and the germline J gene fills in the rest. The chain links TRBV30 to TRBJ2-7, with D perhaps TRBD1 (5 bases). This CDR3 region has 13 residues. Germline CDR1 GTSNPN, CDR2 SVGIG (reference sequence). V was trimmed by 0 bases and J by 5 bases, leaving 11 bases between them. The CDR3: CAWSVERGDEQYF. The CDR3 bases that were read are TGTGCCTGGAGTGTAGAAAGGGGTGACGAG. Using reference TRBV30 and TRBJ2-7 for the parts outside the CDR3, the full variable domain is SQTIHQWPATLVQPVGSPLSLECTVEGTSNPNLYWYRQAAGRGLQLLFYSVGIGQISSEVPQNLSASRPQDRQFILSSKKLLLSDSGFYLCAWSVERGDEQYFGPGTRLTVT.

Details on this clone: The read terminates 3 residues ahead of where the CDR3 ends, so the germline J gene completes it. The chain joins TRBV5-1 to TRBJ1-1; weak D call: TRBD1 (6 bases). CDR3 length: 14 amino acids. Germline CDR1 is SGHRS and CDR2 is YFSETQ. Trimming left V 7 bases short and J 0 bases short, with 13 bases between. Partial CDR3 DNA: TGCGCCAGCCGTTTACAGGGAATGAACACTGAA. Translation gives CASRLQGMNTE. The CDR3 as a whole reads CASRLQGMNTEAFF.

As to this clone: The CDR3 end is not reached by the read, which stops 3 residues before it; the germline J gene fills it in. Other DNA sequences in the same sample also yield this CDR3. The chain joins TRBV7-2 to TRBJ2-7; tentatively, D is TRBD2 (5 bases). Trimming stripped 3 bases from V and 5 bases from J, with 14 bases between. The CDR3 has 14 residues. Germline CDR1 and CDR2: SGHTA and FQGNSA. CDR3 in amino acids: CASSLDFQEDEQYF. The DNA read from the CDR3 is TGTGCCAGCAGCTTGGACTTCCAGGAGGACGAG.

For this clone: The DNA ends 3 residues before the CDR3 does, and the rest of the CDR3 is filled in from the germline J gene. V gene TRBV19 combines with J gene TRBJ1-1; 7 bases match TRBD1. The CDR3 totals 15 residues. The J segment lost 4 bases and the V segment lost 3 bases, leaving 8 bases of the junction unmatched. Germline loops: CDR1 LNHDA, CDR2 SQIVND (reference sequence). The CDR3 DNA, read in part, is TGTGCCAGTAGTATTTTACAGGGGTTTGGCACTGAA. Its protein is CASSILQGFGTE. The whole CDR3 sequence is CASSILQGFGTEAFF.

About this clone itself: The read comes to an end 3 residues before the CDR3 does, leaving the germline J gene to fill in the end. The chain has TRBV6-1 and TRBJ2-7, with 7 bases fitting TRBD1. This CDR3 region has 15 residues. Germline V CDR1 and CDR2: MNHNS, SASEGT. V dropped 3 bases and J dropped 1; count of bases not matched to a gene: 6. CDR3 sequence reads: CASSEWQGVSYEQYF. The covered CDR3 bases are TGTGCCAGCAGTGAGTGGCAGGGGGTATCCTACGAG.

Regarding this clone: The CDR3 end is not reached by the read, which stops 3 residues before it; the germline J gene fills it in. This specimen includes other DNA sequences encoding the same CDR3. The V call is TRBV4-2, the J call TRBJ1-6; D possibly corresponds to TRBD1 (6 bases). Per germline, CDR1 LGHNA and CDR2 YNFKEQ. V shed 3 bases and J shed 6 bases, with 18 bases lying between them. The CDR3 runs to 17 residues. The CDR3 bases that were read are TGTGCCAGCAGCCACGACTCCAGGCAGGGGATTAATTCACCC. Protein sequence: CASSHDSRQGINSP. The entire CDR3 sequence reads CASSHDSRQGINSPLHF.

Of note for this clone: The CDR3 end lies 3 residues beyond the end of the read and is filled in from the germline J gene. The chain uses TRBV6-2 or TRBV6-3 and TRBJ2-4; possible D gene TRBD2, 5 bases. Germline CDR1 MNHEY, CDR2 SVGEGT. This CDR3 has 12 amino acids. This CDR3 reads CASSTRLETQYF. CDR3 DNA (partial): TGTGCCAGCAGTACTAGGTTGGAGACT.

Turning to this clone: The read ends 3 residues early relative to the CDR3; the germline J gene fills the gap. J is TRBJ2-1 and V is TRBV20-1; 7 bases are shared with TRBD2. V was clipped by 3 bases and J by 1 base; unmatched bases: 3. The CDR3 contains 14 residues. Germline V gives CDR1 DFQATT, CDR2 SNEGSKA (reference sequence). The CDR3 reads CSASGLVSYNEQFF. Incomplete CDR3 DNA: TGCAGTGCTAGCGGACTAGTATCCTACAATGAG.

Points on this clone: The CDR3 is cut off 3 residues early in the read; its end comes from the germline J gene. The rearrangement uses TRBV5-4 and TRBJ2-5, with 7 bases lining up with TRBD2. V gave up 4 bases and J gave up 2 bases; unmatched junction bases: 8. Germline V gives CDR1 SGHNT, CDR2 YYREEE (reference sequence). The CDR3 contains 15 residues. CDR3 DNA, as far as it was read: TGTGCCAGCAGCCCCCTGGCGGGGGTACAAGAGACC. The encoded protein is CASSPLAGVQET. The whole CDR3 sequence is CASSPLAGVQETQYF.

Comments on this clone: From the germline J gene comes the end of the CDR3, since the read stops 3 residues before it. V and J are TRBV7-9 and TRBJ2-2; 7 bases map to TRBD1. This CDR3 region has 15 residues. Germline loops: CDR1 SEHNR, CDR2 FQNEAQ (reference sequence). CDR3 DNA (partial): TGTGCCAGCAGCCCGCACAGGGGTCAGGGTGAAAAG. Translation: CASSPHRGQGEK. The complete CDR3 reads CASSPHRGQGEKLFF.

A remark on this clone: The sequence runs out 3 residues before the end of the CDR3; the remainder is reconstructed from the germline J gene. The chain couples TRBV4-2 to TRBJ2-5, with 7 bases identical to TRBD2. Looked up from germline, CDR1 is LGHNA and CDR2 is YNFKEQ. V shed 1 base and J 5 bases; nucleotides not matched to a gene: 13. The CDR3 has 17 residues. The sequenced CDR3 bases are TGTGCCAGCAGCCAAGGGGGTGGCGGCGGGAGTTCGGAGACC. This sequence encodes CASSQGGGGGSSET. The whole CDR3 protein reads CASSQGGGGGSSETQYF.

As concerns this clone: The sequence runs out 3 residues before the end of the CDR3; the remainder is reconstructed from the germline J gene. The chain combines TRBV2 with TRBJ1-1, with D hard to call. The germline V and J ends were trimmed by 4 bases and 4 bases, with 7 bases remaining between them. Looked up from germline, CDR1 is SNHLY and CDR2 is FYNNEI. The CDR3 extends over 12 amino acids. Here the CDR3 reads CASSAYSTEAFF. CDR3 DNA, as far as it was read: TGTGCCAGCAGTGCCTACAGCACTGAA.

As concerns this clone: The read ends 3 residues early relative to the CDR3; the germline J gene fills the gap. The rearrangement uses TRBV5-8 and TRBJ1-6; a possible D gene is TRBD1 (5 bases). V gave up 5 bases and J gave up 5 bases, with 14 bases separating them. The CDR3 extends over 15 amino acids. From germline, CDR1 is SGHTS and CDR2 YDEGEE. CDR3 DNA (partial): TGTGCCAGCAGTTCGGGACTCCCGAATAATTCACCC. Residues: CASSSGLPNNSP. The whole CDR3 sequence is CASSSGLPNNSPLHF.

Details on this clone: The missing CDR3 end, 3 residues past where the read stops, is filled in from the germline J gene. The chain links TRBV5-8 to TRBJ1-3; unclear D gene. CDR1 is SGHTS and CDR2 is YDEGEE in the germline V gene. The ends were cut back, 3 bases at V and 3 bases at J, with 13 bases in the middle. The CDR3 length is 15 residues. CDR3 residues: CASSYARYSGNTIYF. Incomplete CDR3 DNA: TGTGCCAGCAGCTATGCGAGATACAGTGGAAACACC.

The CDR3 DNA, read in part, is TGCGCCAGACGGAGGCGGGAGGGCTACGAG. This encodes CARRRREGYE. The full-length CDR3 reads as CARRRREGYEQYF. The chain combines TRBV5-1 with TRBJ2-7; 9 bases fit TRBD2. From the germline J gene comes the end of the CDR3, since the read stops 3 residues before it. V lost 8 bases, J lost 3 bases, and 6 bases stayed unmatched. Germline loops: CDR1 SGHRS, CDR2 YFSETQ. This CDR3 is 13 amino acids long. Full variable domain (rest looked up from reference TRBV5-1 and TRBJ2-7): KAGVTQTPRYLIKTRGQQVTLSCSPISGHRSVSWYQQTPGQGLQFLFEYFSETQRNKGNFPGRFSGRQFSNSRSEMNVSTLELGDSALYLCARRRREGYEQYFGPGTRLTVT.

Turning to this clone: The read terminates 3 residues ahead of where the CDR3 ends, so the germline J gene completes it. This chain links TRBV7-6 with TRBJ1-4; 9 positions agree with TRBD1. The germline gives CDR1 SGHVS, CDR2 FNYEAQ. The CDR3 covers 18 residues. The sequenced CDR3 bases are TGTGCCAGCAGCTTACGCGGGACAGGGCCATTCGGGGCCAACGTA. This sequence encodes CASSLRGTGPFGANV. The CDR3 in full is CASSLRGTGPFGANVLFF. Looking up the rest from reference TRBV7-6 and TRBJ1-4 gives the full variable domain: GAGVSQSPRYKVTKRGQDVALRCDPISGHVSLYWYRQALGQGPEFLTYFNYEAQQDKSGLPNDRFSAERPEGSISTLTIQRTEQRDSAMYRCASSLRGTGPFGANVLFFGSGTQLSVL.

CDR3 protein: CASSPDRPNTEAFF. The CDR3 DNA, read in part, is TGTGCCAGCAGCCCGGACAGGCCGAACACTGAA. This chain connects TRBV11-2 to TRBJ1-1; 7 positions match TRBD1. Read sequence stops 3 residues before the CDR3 end, and the germline J gene provides the missing end. CDR1 is SGHAT, CDR2 FQNNGV, per germline. Unmatched junction bases numbered 4, after V lost 5 bases and J lost 1 base. The CDR3 totals 14 residues.